This T cell receptor beta chain was identified during a study of chemoradiotherapy in HPV16-positive cancers. Method: immunoSEQ multiplex PCR; TCRdb's copy keeps in-frame clones and lacks some. The sample lists over 9,000 clones; approximately 84% were seen once. The CDR3 consists of 14 residues. Per germline, CDR1 MDHEN and CDR2 SYDVKM. Trimming at V came to 6 bases and at J to 6 bases, leaving 10 bases not matched to a gene. The rearrangement links TRBV28 to TRBJ2-7, with TRBD2 matching over 8 bases. Sequences were derived from blood, sampled from a patient who underwent chemoradiotherapy. The origin of this receptor is a human donor with HPV-associated anogenital cancer. In nucleotides, the CDR3 is TGTGCCAGCAGCCACACAGCGGGGGCTGTCGAGCAGTACTTC. It codes for CASSHTAGAVEQYF.